This is a list of T cell receptor beta chains from one sample in a study of a mutant IDH1 vaccine in newly diagnosed glioma. The table came from immunoSEQ multiplex PCR; TCRdb's copy has only in-frame clones and leaves some out. The table lists some 67,000 clones, 80% to 90% of them singletons, with roughly 4.4% in the top ten. The specimen was peripheral blood mononuclear cells (PBMCs), collected from a glioma patient treated with radiotherapy, temozolomide or both. These TCRs come from a woman aged 18-29 years with glioma. Some clones in this sample may be carry-over from other donors' samples. The CDR3 runs from the conserved cysteine through the conserved F or W. D genes are given only for firm matches. Clone size, where shown, is once, few, many, or a class for clones that have expanded.

CDR3 length,V gene,D gene,J gene,clone size,CDR3 protein,CDR3 DNA
14,TRBV6-1,-,TRBJ2-1,-,CASTDGGSYNEQFF,TGTGCCAGCACCGACGGGGGCTCCTACAATGAGCAGTTCTTC
17,TRBV13,TRBD2,TRBJ2-1,-,CASSLALGTSVSNEQFF,TGTGCCAGCAGCTTAGCCCTAGGGACTAGCGTCTCCAATGAGCAGTTCTTC
16,TRBV14,-,TRBJ1-6,-,CASSQGRGPGNSPLHF,TGTGCCAGCAGCCAAGGACGGGGTCCGGGGAATTCACCCCTCCACTTT
16,TRBV5-1,TRBD2,TRBJ2-1,-,CASSLGPGLVNNEQFF,TGCGCCAGCAGCTTGGGACCGGGACTAGTGAACAATGAGCAGTTCTTC
13,TRBV11-3,-,TRBJ2-7,-,CASSLGILYEQYF,TGTGCCAGCAGCTTAGGCATCCTCTACGAGCAGTACTTC
17,TRBV4-3,-,TRBJ1-6,-,CASSESQGSSYNSPLHF,TGCGCCAGCAGCGAAAGTCAGGGGAGCTCCTATAATTCACCCCTCCACTTT
14,TRBV30,TRBD1,TRBJ2-5,-,CAWSLRQGRETQYF,TGTGCCTGGAGTCTAAGACAGGGAAGGGAGACCCAGTACTTC
15,TRBV13,TRBD2,TRBJ2-5,-,CASRPLGGGLPTQYF,TGTGCCAGCAGACCCCTCGGGGGGGGCCTCCCGACCCAGTACTTC
15,TRBV5-1,TRBD1,TRBJ2-2,-,CASSPGQGGPGELFF,TGCGCCAGCAGCCCCGGACAGGGAGGCCCCGGGGAGCTGTTTTTT
14,TRBV30,-,TRBJ2-1,-,CASYRVPRDNEQFF,TGTGCCAGCTACAGGGTTCCGAGGGACAATGAGCAGTTCTTC
14,TRBV4-3,-,TRBJ1-2,once,CASSQDRGLGGYTF,TGCGCCAGCAGCCAAGACAGGGGACTAGGGGGCTACACCTTC